Following are 26 T cell receptor beta chains from one sample sequenced in a study of T cell responses to AZD1222 COVID-19 vaccine. The method was immunoSEQ multiplex PCR; TCRdb's version includes in-frame clones alone and lacks a portion of them. Of 120,000 to 150,000 clones listed, around 90% are singletons. The sample consisted of peripheral blood, taken on day 0 of AZD1222 vaccination. Receptors were obtained from an adult in good health.

J is TRBJ2-5 and V is TRBV7-8, with a weak D call TRBD2 (5 bases). The germline gives CDR1 SGHVS, CDR2 FQNEAQ. The V gene lost 5 bases and the J gene lost 4 bases, with 14 bases spanning the gap. CDR3 size: 14 residues. The CDR3, as DNA: TGTGCCAGCAGCCCAAGCGGTCACCGAGAGACCCAGTACTTC. Translated: CASSPSGHRETQYF.

The V and J genes are TRBV6-6 and TRBJ1-2; the match to TRBD1 covers 7 bases. V shed 2 bases and J 4 bases; nucleotides not matched to a gene: 10. The CDR3 loop spans 16 amino acids. CDR1 is MNHNY and CDR2 is SVGAGI in the germline V gene (reference sequence). CDR3 loop: CASSYRPARGFYGYTF. The CDR3, as DNA: TGTGCCAGCAGTTACCGGCCGGCCAGGGGGTTCTATGGCTACACCTTC.

The V gene is TRBV10-2, the J gene TRBJ2-2; D unresolved. V lost 0 bases to trimming and J lost 8 bases, with 7 bases between them. Germline CDR1 WSHSY, CDR2 SAAADI. The CDR3 sequence is 13 residues long. Written as DNA, the CDR3 is TGCGCCAGCAGTGAGTCTCCTTCGGGGGAGCTGTTTTTT. This codes for CASSESPSGELFF.

The V and J genes are TRBV11-3 and TRBJ2-1; D is undetermined. CDR1 is SGHNT and CDR2 is YENEEA in the germline V gene. There are 13 residues in the CDR3. V was shortened by 3 bases and J by 10 bases, with 13 bases between the two germline ends. The CDR3, as DNA: TGTGCCAGCAGCTTTAGTTCGGTCGGCGAGCAGTTCTTC. The encoded protein is CASSFSSVGEQFF.

This chain joins TRBV9 and TRBJ2-3; unclear D gene. Deletions cut 0 bases from V and 2 bases from J, with 13 bases between. This CDR3 has 16 amino acids. Per the germline V gene, CDR1 is SGDLS and CDR2 is YYNGEE. The CDR3 sequence is CASSVGPSGPTDTQYF. The CDR3 DNA follows: TGTGCCAGCAGCGTAGGGCCTTCGGGCCCCACAGATACGCAGTATTTT.

The rearrangement links TRBV4-3 to TRBJ2-2; possible D gene TRBD2, 6 bases. CDR1 and CDR2 from the germline V gene are LGHNA and YSLEER. Trimming took 2 bases from V and 4 from J, leaving 17 bases between them. CDR3 length equals 17 residues. CDR3 in amino acids: CASSQLSGLSSTGELFF. Written as DNA, the CDR3 is TGCGCCAGCAGCCAACTCAGCGGGCTTTCGAGCACCGGGGAGCTGTTTTTT.

J is TRBJ2-1 and V is TRBV10-3; possible D gene TRBD1, 6 bases. The CDR3 has 15 amino acids. V lost 3 bases to trimming and J lost 4 bases, with 13 bases between them. In germline, CDR1 is ENHRY, CDR2 SYGVKD. CDR3 protein: CAISDPRGVYNEQFF. In DNA form, the CDR3 reads TGTGCCATCAGTGACCCCAGGGGAGTGTACAATGAGCAGTTCTTC.

V gene TRBV7-3 combines with J gene TRBJ1-2; 9 bases match TRBD1. CDR3 length equals 12 residues. V lost 8 bases and J lost 7; bases outside the gene matches: 5. Germline-derived CDR1 and CDR2 are SGHTA and FQGTGA. The CDR3 bases are TGTGCCAGCGGGACAGGGCCGGGTGGCTACACCTTC. This encodes CASGTGPGGYTF.

The V gene is TRBV18, the J gene TRBJ1-3; TRBD1 matches at 7 bases. Germline V CDR1 and CDR2: KGHSH, LQKENI. J was trimmed by 0 bases and V by 0 bases; bases with no gene match: 2. There are 16 residues in the CDR3. DNA of the CDR3: TGTGCCAGCTCACCACCGGGACAGAGCTCTGGAAACACCATATATTTT. Its translation: CASSPPGQSSGNTIYF.

The rearrangement uses TRBV30 and TRBJ1-1; maybe TRBD1 (6 bases). V was pared by 0 bases and J by 1 base, with 9 bases between. The CDR3 runs 14 residues. CDR1 is GTSNPN, CDR2 SVGIG, per germline (reference sequence). CDR3 region: CAWSVGGWNTEAFF. The CDR3 DNA sequence: TGTGCCTGGAGTGTAGGGGGTTGGAACACTGAAGCTTTCTTT.

V gene TRBV28 combines with J gene TRBJ2-3; D gene ambiguous. Trimming cost V 8 bases and J 2 bases, with 5 bases left between them. Per germline, CDR1 MDHEN and CDR2 SYDVKM. The CDR3 contains 11 residues. The CDR3 sequence: CASGYTDTQYF. CDR3 sequence (DNA): TGTGCCAGCGGTTACACAGATACGCAGTATTTT.

The V and J genes are TRBV7-2 and TRBJ1-4, with D perhaps matching TRBD1 (6 bases). Trimming took off 5 bases at V and 7 bases at J, with 14 bases between the two ends. This CDR3 has 14 residues. The germline V gene encodes CDR1 SGHTA and CDR2 FQGNSA. This CDR3 reads CASSADRGREKLFF. The CDR3 DNA is TGTGCCAGCAGCGCGGACAGAGGGCGTGAAAAACTGTTTTTT.

The V gene is TRBV29-1, the J gene TRBJ2-3, with TRBD2 as a possible D gene (6 bases). Trimming left V 4 bases short and J 0 bases short, with 11 bases between. This CDR3 contains 14 residues. CDR1 SQVTM and CDR2 ANQGSEA come from the germline V gene. The CDR3 sequence is CSVGYGGSTDTQYF. The DNA of the CDR3 is TGCAGCGTTGGGTATGGGGGGAGCACAGATACGCAGTATTTT.

This clone appeared a single time. The rearrangement links TRBV7-8 to TRBJ1-6; D unresolved. V lost 4 bases to trimming and J lost 14 bases, with 18 bases between them. This CDR3 comprises 14 residues. The germline V gene has CDR1 SGHVS and CDR2 FQNEAQ. The CDR3 coding sequence is TGTGCCAGCAGCTCGGGAGGGAGTTGGCAGACCCTCCACTTT. It is translated as CASSSGGSWQTLHF.

V is TRBV5-4 and J is TRBJ2-7; the match to TRBD2 covers 9 bases. The CDR3 runs 17 residues. The junction had 10 bases not matched to a gene; V was cut back by 1 base and J by 2 bases. Per germline, CDR1 SGHNT and CDR2 YYREEE (reference sequence). The CDR3 loop is CASSLYFGGGRAYEQYF. The CDR3 region has the DNA TGTGCCAGCAGCTTGTATTTTGGTGGCGGGAGGGCCTACGAGCAGTACTTC. The full variable domain, rest sourced from reference TRBV5-4 and TRBJ2-7, is ETGVTQSPTHLIKTRGQQVTLRCSSQSGHNTVSWYQQALGQGPQFIFQYYREEENGRGNFPPRFSGLQFPNYSSELNVNALELDDSALYLCASSLYFGGGRAYEQYFGPGTRLTVT.

This chain joins TRBV7-2 and TRBJ1-5, with TRBD1 matching over 10 bases. CDR3 length equals 15 residues. V was clipped by 4 bases and J by 6 bases; unmatched bases: 6. Germline loops: CDR1 SGHTA, CDR2 FQGNSA. CDR3 bases: TGTGCCAGCAGCTACGGGACAGGGGAAAGTCAGCCCCAGCATTTT. Protein sequence: CASSYGTGESQPQHF.

The chain is built from TRBV5-4 and TRBJ1-1, with 7 bases matching TRBD1. V trimming: 4 bases; J trimming: 5 bases; junction bases outside the gene matches: 11. Per germline, CDR1 SGHNT and CDR2 YYREEE (reference sequence). This CDR3 contains 15 residues. As DNA, the CDR3 is TGTGCCAGCAGCCGTCGGTCGGGACAGAGTACTGAAGCTTTCTTT. This codes for CASSRRSGQSTEAFF. The complete variable domain, with remaining parts taken from reference TRBV5-4 and TRBJ1-1, reads ETGVTQSPTHLIKTRGQQVTLRCSSQSGHNTVSWYQQALGQGPQFIFQYYREEENGRGNFPPRFSGLQFPNYSSELNVNALELDDSALYLCASSRRSGQSTEAFFGQGTRLTVV.

The chain recombines TRBV30 with TRBJ2-5, with 9 nucleotides matching TRBD1. The J segment lost 2 bases and the V segment lost 7 bases, leaving 8 bases of the junction unmatched. The germline gives CDR1 GTSNPN, CDR2 SVGIG (reference sequence). There are 14 residues in the CDR3. The CDR3 spells CASSLGTGQETQYF. The CDR3 DNA reads as TGTGCCTCCTCCCTGGGGACAGGGCAAGAGACCCAGTACTTC. Full variable domain (missing parts from reference TRBV30 and TRBJ2-5): SQTIHQWPATLVQPVGSPLSLECTVEGTSNPNLYWYRQAAGRGLQLLFYSVGIGQISSEVPQNLSASRPQDRQFILSSKKLLLSDSGFYLCASSLGTGQETQYFGPGTRLLVL.

The rearrangement joins TRBV10-2 to TRBJ2-5; 11 bases are a match to TRBD2. In germline, CDR1 is WSHSY, CDR2 SAAADI. V lost 6 bases to trimming and J lost 5 bases; unmatched junction nucleotides: 8. The CDR3 sequence is 15 residues long. The CDR3 sequence: CASRLAGGSRETQYF. The CDR3 nucleotides read TGCGCCAGCAGGCTAGCGGGAGGTTCGCGGGAGACCCAGTACTTC.

DNA for the CDR3: TGTGCCAGCAGCCCCCACAGGGATTACTATGGCTACACCTTC. Translating gives CASSPHRDYYGYTF. The V gene is TRBV9, the J gene TRBJ1-2; weak D call: TRBD1 (6 bases). V dropped 4 bases and J dropped 3 bases, with 13 bases sitting between them. Germline CDR1 reads SGDLS; CDR2 reads YYNGEE. CDR3 length equals 14 residues. Drawing the rest from reference TRBV9 and TRBJ1-2, the complete variable domain is DSGVTQTPKHLITATGQRVTLRCSPRSGDLSVYWYQQSLDQGLQFLIQYYNGEERAKGNILERFSAQQFPDLHSELNLSSLELGDSALYFCASSPHRDYYGYTFGSGTRLTVV.

V gene TRBV5-1 combines with J gene TRBJ1-1, with D maybe TRBD1 (5 bases). Germline CDR1 is SGHRS and CDR2 is YFSETQ. V dropped 0 bases and J dropped 0 bases, with 18 bases sitting between them. The CDR3 has 18 residues. CDR3 loop: CASSLDKGGVRMNTEAFF. DNA of the CDR3: TGCGCCAGCAGCTTGGATAAGGGAGGGGTTCGGATGAACACTGAAGCTTTCTTT.

The V call is TRBV27, the J call TRBJ1-1; a weak D match, TRBD1 (5 bases). V lost 7 bases and J 3 bases, leaving 15 bases between the germline ends. CDR1 and CDR2 (germline): MNHEY, SMNVEV (reference sequence). This CDR3 has 14 amino acids. CDR3 nucleotides: TGTGCCAGCACCACCGGGACGGACTACACTGAAGCTTTCTTT. Translation: CASTTGTDYTEAFF.

The chain recombines TRBV3-1 (or the pseudogene TRBV3-2) with TRBJ1-5, with 10 bases identical to TRBD1. Germline lookup yields CDR1 LGHDT and CDR2 YNNKEL (reference sequence). The CDR3 has 16 amino acids. The V segment lost 0 bases and the J segment 15 bases; nucleotides outside the gene matches: 14. CDR3 loop: CASSQDTGQGSRCRHF. The CDR3 DNA reads as TGTGCCAGCAGCCAAGACACGGGACAGGGGTCCCGTTGCAGGCATTTT.

A note on this clone: At one end the junction does not follow the germline gene, possibly because of a read error. V and J are TRBV14 and TRBJ2-2; no definite D call. The germline V gene encodes CDR1 SGHDN and CDR2 FVKESK. This CDR3 spans 14 amino acids. The CDR3 region has the DNA TGTGCCAGCAGACAAGAGTGGGACACCGGGGAGCTGTTTTTT. Translation gives CASRQEWDTGELFF.

This chain uses TRBV5-1 with TRBJ1-1, with D possibly being TRBD1 (6 bases). This CDR3 comprises 16 residues. Trimming removed 0 bases at V and 0 bases at J, with 12 bases between. In germline, CDR1 is SGHRS, CDR2 YFSETQ. The chain's CDR3 is CASSLVTGKLNTEAFF. The CDR3, as DNA: TGCGCCAGCAGCTTGGTTACAGGGAAATTGAACACTGAAGCTTTCTTT.

The rearrangement links TRBV5-1 to TRBJ2-2; 7 nucleotides match TRBD1. The CDR3 contains 16 residues. V lost 1 base and J lost 2; bases outside the gene matches: 5. CDR1 and CDR2 (germline): SGHRS, YFSETQ. The CDR3 nucleotides read TGCGCCAGCAGCTTGTCAGGGGACAGAAACACCGGGGAGCTGTTTTTT. This codes for CASSLSGDRNTGELFF.